This T cell receptor beta chain was documented in a study of T-cell memory formation after mild COVID-19. Whole-study results and caveats: Still unconfirmed is whether the second-wave clones peaking on day 37 recognized SARS-CoV-2. There was a balanced CD4/CD8 profile in clones contracting day 15 to 85, and later expanders leaned CD4+.

This clonotype was seen repeatedly, ten times or more. What it binds is not known. This CDR3 has 16 residues. V was clipped by 0 bases and J by 5 bases; unmatched bases: 8. The germline gives CDR1 LGHNA, CDR2 YSLEER. With constant-segment primers, 5'RACE yielded cDNA libraries of TCR alpha and TCR beta that carried sample barcodes and UMIs. Using its own MiXCR run on the 5' RACE reads, TCRdb lists one record per CDR3 protein. The data show under 350,000 distinct CDR3 sequences, 15% to 20% seen once. The sample comprised PBMCs or a T cell subset sorted from them (not recorded which). The V and J genes are TRBV4-3 and TRBJ2-3; 7 bases align to TRBD2. The source of this sequence is a man younger than 35 who had mild COVID-19 (a few samples of this study predate the infection). Cell type and time point are not known. CDR3 loop: CASSQDHRTREDTQYF. The CDR3 DNA follows: TGCGCCAGCAGCCAAGATCACCGGACTAGGGAAGATACGCAGTATTTT.